The sample holds a few counts of the clone carrying this T cell receptor beta chain. What it recognizes is unknown. The sample comes from a study of vaccination and CD4 T cells after COVID-19. Overall study: Investigators stimulated cells with overlapping spike peptides drawn from SARS-CoV-2, HCoV-NL63, HCoV-OC43 and HCoV-229E.

The treatment was: approximately nine-day PBMC culture with coronavirus spike peptide pools or control peptides (ViraFEST assay). Germline V gene data show CDR1 as MNHEY and CDR2 as SVGAGI. The CDR3 is 14 residues long. Trimming pared 2 bases from V and 8 bases from J, leaving 12 bases between. Cultured CD4+ T cell DNA was sequenced using the Oncomine TCR Beta short-read assay. TCRdb independently ran MiXCR on the PCR reads; one entry per CDR3 protein. Of around 10,000 distinct CDR3 sequences listed, over 25% are singletons. Notes on the study in general: From a median of about 21 to 40, SARS-CoV-2-reactive clonotypes increased, though not significantly. Relatively few convalescent patients were studied, without early post-infection timepoints.

Sequencing used CD4+ T cells from blood, cultured in vitro, obtained after SARS-CoV-2 vaccination. The receptor comes from a human donor who had recovered from COVID-19. This chain joins TRBV6-5 and TRBJ1-4, with D possibly TRBD1 on 5 matching bases. The CDR3 DNA follows: TGTGCCAGCAGTTACGCCGGCAGACAGGAAAAACTGTTTTTT. This sequence encodes CASSYAGRQEKLFF.